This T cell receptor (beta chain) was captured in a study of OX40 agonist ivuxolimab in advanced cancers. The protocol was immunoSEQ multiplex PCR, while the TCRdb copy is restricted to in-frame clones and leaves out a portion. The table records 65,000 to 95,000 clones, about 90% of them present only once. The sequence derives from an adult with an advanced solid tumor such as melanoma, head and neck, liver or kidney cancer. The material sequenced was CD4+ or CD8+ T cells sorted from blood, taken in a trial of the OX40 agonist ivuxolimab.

The CDR3 loop reads CAGKQLDTGELFF. CDR3 sequence (DNA): TGTGCCGGAAAACAACTTGACACCGGGGAGCTGTTTTTT. The V call is TRBV19, the J call TRBJ2-2; unclear D gene. V was clipped by 11 bases and J by 3 bases, with 13 bases between them. The germline V gene has CDR1 LNHDA and CDR2 SQIVND (reference sequence). CDR3 size: 13 residues.